Below, 26 T cell receptor beta chains from the same sample are listed, as sequenced in a study of T-cell reconstitution after alpha-beta-depleted transplantation in children. Unique molecular identifiers were incorporated during preparation of the TCRbeta library. Each CDR3 protein is one row after TCRdb ran MiXCR on the PCR reads. The repertoire holds 45,000 to 60,000 distinct CDR3 sequences, with around 53% as singletons. The source material was peripheral blood, sampled before TCRalphabeta/CD19-depleted stem cell transplant. Every receptor here comes from a boy under two years old with SCID, due to receive a stem cell transplant.

This clonotype came up a few times. J is TRBJ2-6 and V is TRBV20-1; no clear D gene. CDR1 is DFQATT and CDR2 is SNEGSKA in the germline V gene (reference sequence). V gave up 4 bases and J gave up 4 bases, with 11 bases separating them. CDR3 size: 14 residues. CDR3 residues: CSAILGYGANVLTF. CDR3 bases: TGCAGTGCTATTTTGGGGTACGGGGCCAACGTCCTGACTTTC.

The V gene is TRBV7-6, the J gene TRBJ1-1; the match to TRBD1 covers 7 bases. Trimming took 4 bases from V and 1 from J; bases not matched to a gene: 6. The CDR3 length is 15 residues. Per germline, CDR1 SGHVS and CDR2 FNYEAQ. CDR3 nucleotides: TGTGCCAGCAGCTACGGGACAGCCTGGAACACTGAAGCTTTCTTT. This gives the protein CASSYGTAWNTEAFF.

V gene TRBV2 combines with J gene TRBJ2-2, with 11 bases matching TRBD2. Germline V CDR1 and CDR2: SNHLY, FYNNEI. Unmatched junction bases numbered 0, after V lost 2 bases and J lost 7 bases. The CDR3 loop spans 14 amino acids. The CDR3 bases are TGTGCCAGCAGTGAACTAGCGGGGGGCGGGGAGCTGTTTTTT. Protein: CASSELAGGGELFF.

This clonotype was recorded a few times. The genes are TRBV20-1 and TRBJ2-5, with D possibly matching TRBD1 (5 bases). The CDR3 has 15 residues. Germline values: CDR1 DFQATT, CDR2 SNEGSKA (reference sequence). V was pared by 0 bases and J by 5 bases, with 16 bases between. The CDR3 is CSARDGSRGQETQYF. The CDR3 coding sequence is TGCAGTGCTAGAGATGGTTCTAGGGGTCAGGAGACCCAGTACTTC.

The chain recombines TRBV3-1 with TRBJ2-7; TRBD1 might be the D (6 bases). V was cut by 4 bases and J by 3 bases, with 10 bases left in between. The CDR3 covers 13 residues. Per the germline V gene, CDR1 is LGHDT and CDR2 is YNNKEL (reference sequence). The CDR3 DNA follows: TGTGCCAGCAGCCTTCGAGGGGGCTACGAGCAGTACTTC. This gives the protein CASSLRGGYEQYF.

This clonotype is medium-sized by share. This sequence joins TRBV3-1 and TRBJ2-5; D may be TRBD2 (6 bases). Trimming took 2 bases from V and 5 from J, leaving 12 bases between them. The germline CDR1 and CDR2 sequences are LGHDT and YNNKEL (reference sequence). The CDR3 is made up of 14 amino acids. The CDR3 DNA follows: TGTGCCAGCAGCCAATCCCGGGGGATGGAGACCCAGTACTTC. Translated, it gives CASSQSRGMETQYF.

The V and J genes are TRBV6-5 and TRBJ2-1; D may be TRBD1 (6 bases). The CDR3 is made up of 14 amino acids. Germline V CDR1 and CDR2: MNHEY, SVGAGI. With 4 bases removed from V and 5 bases from J, the gap between germline ends came to 12 bases. The CDR3 nucleotides are TGTGCCAGCAGTTTCCCGCAGGGGCACAATGAGCAGTTCTTC. Protein: CASSFPQGHNEQFF.

The chain employs TRBV20-1 and TRBJ2-3; a weak D match, TRBD2 (6 bases). V was pared by 0 bases and J by 1 base, with 11 bases between. Germline CDR1 DFQATT, CDR2 SNEGSKA (reference sequence). This CDR3 is built from 15 residues. In nucleotides, the CDR3 is TGCAGTGCTAGAGATCCCGGGGAGGGCACAGATACGCAGTATTTT. Protein sequence: CSARDPGEGTDTQYF.

This clonotype has just a few counts. The chain has TRBV4-2 and TRBJ1-1; 9 bases map to TRBD1. V dropped 4 bases and J dropped 1; count of bases not matched to a gene: 7. From germline, CDR1 is LGHNA and CDR2 YNFKEQ. The CDR3 has 16 residues. In DNA form, the CDR3 reads TGTGCCAGCAGCCCCGGACAGGGGACTGCGAACACTGAAGCTTTCTTT. It codes for CASSPGQGTANTEAFF.

The chain employs TRBV27 and TRBJ1-2; tentatively, D is TRBD1 (5 bases). V was cut by 3 bases and J by 5 bases, with 16 bases left in between. The CDR3 is 15 amino acids. Germline CDR1 reads MNHEY; CDR2 reads SMNVEV (reference sequence). CDR3 loop: CASSFTPGLTYGYTF. CDR3 nucleotides: TGTGCCAGCAGTTTTACCCCGGGGCTTACTTATGGCTACACCTTC.

This clonotype appeared a few times. The chain couples TRBV7-3 to TRBJ2-5; 9 bases are shared with TRBD2. Germline V gives CDR1 SGHTA, CDR2 FQGTGA. J gave up 5 bases and V 5 bases, and 9 bases lay outside the gene matches. The CDR3 is 15 residues long. The CDR3 here is CASSRTGTSLETQYF. The CDR3 DNA is TGTGCCAGCAGCCGAACCGGGACTAGCCTCGAGACCCAGTACTTC.

Remarks on this clonotype: Since a much larger clone is just one base distant, this may be a read error. The rearrangement joins TRBV6-4 to TRBJ2-1; D might be TRBD1 (6 bases). The CDR3 spans 14 residues. Germline values: CDR1 MRHNA, CDR2 SNTAGT. Between the trimmed V and J ends, which lost 3 bases and 10 bases, there was a span of 16 bases. The CDR3 spells CASSEGQRALEQFF. DNA for the CDR3: TGTGCCAGCAGTGAAGGACAGAGGGCATTGGAGCAGTTCTTC.

This clonotype has more than one count but fewer than ten. The V call is TRBV10-1, the J call TRBJ2-7, with 8 bases matching TRBD1. The CDR3 loop spans 15 amino acids. Germline CDR1 WNHNN, CDR2 SYGVQD (reference sequence). J was trimmed by 2 bases and V by 0 bases; bases with no gene match: 3. The CDR3 coding sequence is TGCGCCAGCAGTGAGTCCAGGGGGCTTACCTACGAGCAGTACTTC. This sequence encodes CASSESRGLTYEQYF.

This clonotype was picked up many times. The chain joins TRBV6-1 to TRBJ2-5; D gene ambiguous. Per germline, CDR1 MNHNS and CDR2 SASEGT. CDR3 length equals 16 residues. Trimming stripped 1 base from V and 1 base from J, with 13 bases between. The CDR3, as DNA: TGTGCCAGCAGTGAAGGTTATGGGCAACCCCAAGAGACCCAGTACTTC. It encodes CASSEGYGQPQETQYF.

The chain uses TRBV12-5 and TRBJ2-1; D unclear. Trimming left V 3 bases short and J 8 bases short, with 11 bases between. Germline CDR1 is LGHNT and CDR2 is FRNRAP. This CDR3 is built from 13 residues. Here the CDR3 DNA reads TGTGCTAGTGGTTTATCGGTTTCTGATGAGCAGTTCTTC. Its protein is CASGLSVSDEQFF.

V and J are TRBV12-3 or TRBV12-4 and TRBJ2-2, with D perhaps matching TRBD1 (6 bases). V was trimmed by 6 bases and J by 4 bases, leaving 15 bases between them. This CDR3 spans 15 amino acids. The CDR3, as DNA: TGTGCCAGCAGAACTACAGGGATTGGCACCGGGGAGCTGTTTTTT. This translates into CASRTTGIGTGELFF.

The rearrangement joins TRBV25-1 to TRBJ2-3, with D hard to call. Trimming pared 2 bases from V and 0 bases from J, leaving 12 bases between. In germline, CDR1 is MGHDK, CDR2 SYGVNS. The CDR3 has 16 residues. Here the CDR3 DNA reads TGTGCCAGCAGTGAAATTAGTTCTTCAAGCACAGATACGCAGTATTTT. This sequence encodes CASSEISSSSTDTQYF.

The DNA of the CDR3 is TGCAGTGCTAGAGAACATACCAGGGGGGAGCTGTTTTTT. Protein product: CSAREHTRGELFF. The gene calls are TRBV20-1 and TRBJ2-2, with D uncertain. In germline, CDR1 is DFQATT, CDR2 SNEGSKA (reference sequence). The CDR3 sequence is 13 residues long. Trimming took off 0 bases at V and 8 bases at J, with 10 bases between the two ends.

This rearrangement joins TRBV20-1 to TRBJ2-7, with 10 positions matching TRBD2. CDR3 length: 14 residues. Trimming removed 5 bases from V and 3 bases from J; junction bases left unmatched: 7. Germline V CDR1 and CDR2: DFQATT, SNEGSKA (reference sequence). CDR3 amino acids: CSAGLSGGNYEQYF. CDR3 nucleotide sequence: TGCAGTGCTGGCCTTAGCGGGGGGAACTACGAGCAGTACTTC.

This clonotype was counted only a few times. The chain recombines TRBV5-1 with TRBJ1-2, with D hard to call. CDR1 SGHRS and CDR2 YFSETQ come from the germline V gene. Trimming shortened V by 0 bases and J by 8 bases, and 8 bases separated the two germline ends. The CDR3 has 12 residues. The DNA of the CDR3 is TGCGCCAGCAGCTTGGTTGCAGGCGGCTACACCTTC. Amino acids: CASSLVAGGYTF.

This clonotype showed up just a few times. The rearrangement joins TRBV20-1 to TRBJ1-5; tentatively, D is TRBD1 (5 bases). The germline V gene has CDR1 DFQATT and CDR2 SNEGSKA (reference sequence). The CDR3 sequence is 15 residues long. Trimming removed 0 bases from V and 3 bases from J, with 12 bases in between. The CDR3 sequence is CSARDLRGDNQPQHF. The DNA of the CDR3 is TGCAGTGCTAGAGATCTTCGGGGGGACAATCAGCCCCAGCATTTT.

The V and J genes are TRBV7-8 and TRBJ2-3; D ambiguous. CDR3 length equals 11 residues. The germline V gene has CDR1 SGHVS and CDR2 FQNEAQ. V lost 7 bases to trimming and J lost 4 bases, with 6 bases between them. For the CDR3, the DNA is TGTGCCAGCACCCGGTCAGATACGCAGTATTTT. This codes for CASTRSDTQYF.

This chain links TRBV7-9 with TRBJ2-7, with D possibly being TRBD2 (6 bases). Germline-derived CDR1 and CDR2 are SEHNR and FQNEAQ (reference sequence). CDR3 size: 12 residues. V was pared by 7 bases and J by 5 bases, with 12 bases between. The CDR3 loop reads CASTSARNEQYF. The CDR3 DNA reads TGTGCCAGCACTAGCGCGAGAAACGAGCAGTACTTC.

The chain recombines TRBV5-1 with TRBJ2-2; D may be TRBD1 (6 bases). Per the germline V gene, CDR1 is SGHRS and CDR2 is YFSETQ. The CDR3 consists of 16 residues. V lost 0 bases, J lost 6 bases, and 15 bases lay in between. CDR3 residues: CASSLEQGIHSGELFF. CDR3 nucleotides: TGCGCCAGCAGCTTGGAACAGGGAATACATTCCGGGGAGCTGTTTTTT.

This clonotype was observed many times. The chain recombines TRBV27 with TRBJ2-7; 7 nucleotides line up with TRBD1. The CDR3 extends over 15 amino acids. Germline assignment: CDR1 MNHEY and CDR2 SMNVEV (reference sequence). Trimming took 6 bases from V and 2 from J; bases not matched to a gene: 10. As DNA, the CDR3 is TGTGCCAGCAGCCAAAGGGGGCTCCTCACCTACGAGCAGTACTTC. Its translation: CASSQRGLLTYEQYF.

CDR3 region: CSARGADREYEQYF. CDR3 in DNA: TGCAGTGCTAGAGGGGCTGACAGGGAGTACGAGCAGTACTTC. The chain has TRBV20-1 and TRBJ2-7; 7 bases line up with TRBD1. The CDR3 spans 14 residues. Germline-derived CDR1 and CDR2 are DFQATT and SNEGSKA (reference sequence). Unmatched junction bases numbered 7, after V lost 1 base and J lost 4 bases.